This TCR beta chain originates from a study of T cells after yellow fever vaccination (dated by TCRdb to the late 2010s). Regarding the study in general: The SMART-Seq v4 Ultra Low Input RNA kit was used to prepare libraries from fractions with low cell numbers. Bulk TCR alpha and beta repertoires were sequenced longitudinally to track T-cell clones before and after primary and booster YFV17D yellow fever vaccination. Two healthy male donors made up the cohort, one aged 18 to 30 years and the other aged 30 to 40 years. Bulk PBMC replicates and cell subsets were isolated from blood drawn at multiple timepoints before and after both primary and secondary immunization. Study-level results and caveats: After the booster, most of the clones that had expanded following primary vaccination were detected again (almost 98% of CD4 and more than 85% of CD8), which suggests that memory was broadly maintained. Only a couple of donors were included in the study, so the extent to which the findings can be generalized is limited. The secondary T-cell response was found to be weaker but faster than the primary response, with a peak reached on day 5 rather than on day 15. A small share of clonotypes was detected in both CD4 and CD8 compartments, with the overlap likely arising from convergent recombination. Because abundant contaminating clonotypes from the bulk population could be contained in FACS-sorted repertoires, computational filtering was required.

The treatment or condition label for this specimen denotes: live attenuated yellow fever vaccine strain. A standard Ficoll-Paque protocol was used to isolate PBMCs from peripheral blood. Epitope-specific CD8 T cells were sorted using a dextramer loaded with the yellow fever NS4B epitope peptide, with anti-CD3 and anti-CD8 staining. TriZol was used to extract RNA from bulk PBMCs, CD4 and CD8 fractions, and dextramer-positive and dextramer-negative fractions. Trimming at the junction amounts to 3 bases on V and 6 bases on J, and the germline ends lie 6 bases apart. The CDR3 runs 12 amino acids, cysteine and phenylalanine included. The CDR3 DNA has 36 bases and is translated from base 1. TCR cDNA was made using 5'RACE template switching, a step that added a universal primer site and unique molecular identifiers. cDNA synthesis was primed from both the TCR alpha and TCR beta constant segments. Library amplification used two PCR steps, and the second PCR step added sample barcodes and sequencing adapters. Sequencing of libraries was done on Illumina HiSeq 2500 (2x100 bp) or NovaSeq (2x150 bp). For the original study's pipeline: MIGEC handled demultiplexing of reads and collapsing into UMI consensus sequences, while MiXCR performed V(D)J alignment. Using edgeR on replicate PBMC samples, clonotypes were called vaccine-responding if FDR was below 0.01 and the log2 fold change was above 5 up to day 15. Each bulk clonotype was labeled CD4 or CD8 based on which sequenced repertoire, CD4 or CD8, contained the clonotype at higher abundance. Clonotypes enriched at least 10-fold in dextramer-positive over dextramer-negative fractions were defined as NS4B-specific, and CD4-biased clonotypes were excluded. The raw public reads went through TCRdb reprocessing: fastp at Q25, MiXCR clone calling, in-frame beta chains kept. Identical CDR3 proteins give one entry, which carries the most common genes and DNA. The V and J calls were determined by TCRdb, not by the authors. This sample holds tens of thousands of distinct CDR3 sequences; roughly 13% were observed only once. About 26% of the sample is taken by the ten largest.

As concerns this clonotype: Per-nucleotide qualities are absent, and no much larger clonotype sits a single base away.

This sample comprised CD8+ T cells not binding an NS4B(214-222) dextramer, sorted from PBMCs, obtained roughly 20 days after the first yellow fever vaccination. This specimen's cell subset or site label, per the study, means: NS4B epitope dextramer-negative CD8 T cells. This TCR was recovered from a man between 18 and 29 years old who received the YFV17D yellow fever vaccine. The chain couples TRBV12-3 or TRBV12-4 to TRBJ2-1, with TRBD1 perhaps the D gene, on 5 matching bases. The DNA sequence reads TGTGCCAGCAGTTTGGGGCGCAATGAGCAGTTCTTC. Its protein product is CASSLGRNEQFF.